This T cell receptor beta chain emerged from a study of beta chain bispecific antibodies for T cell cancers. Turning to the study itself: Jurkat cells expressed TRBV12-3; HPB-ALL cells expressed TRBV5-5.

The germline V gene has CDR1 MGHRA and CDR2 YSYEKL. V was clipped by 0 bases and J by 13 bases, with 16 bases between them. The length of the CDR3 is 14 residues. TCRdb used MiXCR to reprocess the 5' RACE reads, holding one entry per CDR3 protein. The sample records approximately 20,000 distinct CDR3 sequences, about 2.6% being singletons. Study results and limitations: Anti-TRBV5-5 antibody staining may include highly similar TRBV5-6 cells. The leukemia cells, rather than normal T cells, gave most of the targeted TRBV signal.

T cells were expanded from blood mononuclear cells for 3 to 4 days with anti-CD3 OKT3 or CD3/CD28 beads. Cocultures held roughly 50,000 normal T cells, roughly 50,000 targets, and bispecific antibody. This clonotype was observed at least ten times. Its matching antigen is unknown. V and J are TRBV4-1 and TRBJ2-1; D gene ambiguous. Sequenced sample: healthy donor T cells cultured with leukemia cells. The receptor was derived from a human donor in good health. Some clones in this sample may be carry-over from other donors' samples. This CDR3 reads CASSQDFSWLDQFF. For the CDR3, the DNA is TGCGCCAGCAGCCAAGACTTCTCTTGGTTAGACCAGTTCTTC.